The entry below gives a single TCR beta chain sequence along with its context. As yet, its antigen is unknown. Method: immunoSEQ multiplex PCR; TCRdb's copy keeps in-frame clones and lacks some. Of 6,400 or so clones in the sample, roughly 90% are singletons; the top ten hold over 4.5%. The data derive from a study of graft-versus-host responses after intestinal transplantation. For the study at large: Tacrolimus plus steroids were given to all recipients for 2 to 4 years, preceded by anti-thymocyte globulin induction.

Study results and caveats: In patients with graft-donor T cell macrochimerism, allograft graft-versus-host to host-versus-graft clonal ratios were high. GvH clones were identified in recipient marrow, with some first appearing in ileum or blood.

Germline-derived CDR1 and CDR2 are MGHRA and YSYEKL. The CDR3 extends over 14 amino acids. Trimming took 1 base from V and 5 from J, leaving 11 bases between them. The material was PBMCs, obtained 83 days after transplant. The V gene is TRBV4-1, the J gene TRBJ1-1; D ambiguous. The sequence derives from a human patient who received an intestinal transplant, so some T cells may come from the graft donor. The CDR3 reads CASSQVRGATEAFF. For the CDR3, the DNA is TGCGCCAGCAGCCAAGTTCGGGGAGCTACTGAAGCTTTCTTT.